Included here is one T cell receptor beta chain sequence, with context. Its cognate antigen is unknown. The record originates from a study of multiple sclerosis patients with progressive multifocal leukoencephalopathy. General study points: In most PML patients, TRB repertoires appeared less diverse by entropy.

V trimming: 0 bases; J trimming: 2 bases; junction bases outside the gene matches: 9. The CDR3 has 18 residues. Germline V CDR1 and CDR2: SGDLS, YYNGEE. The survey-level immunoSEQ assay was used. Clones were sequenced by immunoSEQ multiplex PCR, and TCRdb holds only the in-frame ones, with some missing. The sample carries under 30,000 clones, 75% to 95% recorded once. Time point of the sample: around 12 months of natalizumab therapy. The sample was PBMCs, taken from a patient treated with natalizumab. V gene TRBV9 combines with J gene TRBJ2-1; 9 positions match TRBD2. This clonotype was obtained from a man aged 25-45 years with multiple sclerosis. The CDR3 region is CASSVGVKREETYNEQFF. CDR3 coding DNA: TGTGCCAGCAGCGTAGGGGTCAAGCGGGAGGAGACCTACAATGAGCAGTTCTTC.